These 25 T cell receptor beta chains share one sample of origin, sequenced in a study of cytomegalovirus exposure and HLA in healthy donors. The PCR was carried out with 60 Vbeta primers and 13 Jbeta primers. Here immunoSEQ multiplex PCR was the method, and the copy in TCRdb shows in-frame clones only, minus some. Its listing shows tens of thousands of clones. Sequencing was performed on PBMCs. The receptors shown here come from a woman in her fifties or sixties in good health and CMV-seronegative.

J is TRBJ2-7 and V is TRBV28, with TRBD2 matching over 13 bases. Germline assignment: CDR1 MDHEN and CDR2 SYDVKM. V shed 3 bases, J shed 3 bases, and the junction held 17 bases outside the gene matches. The CDR3 is made up of 20 amino acids. The CDR3 region has the DNA TGTGCCAGCAGTTTCCCCCGGACTAGCGGGAGAGAATGTGAGGGCTACGAGCAGTACTTC. It translates to CASSFPRTSGRECEGYEQYF.

V usage is TRBV28 and J usage is TRBJ1-2; D perhaps matches TRBD1 (6 bases). From germline, CDR1 is MDHEN and CDR2 SYDVKM. V was cut by 5 bases and J by 6 bases, with 16 bases left in between. The CDR3 extends over 14 amino acids. Here the CDR3 DNA reads TGTGCCAGCAGTAGCAGGGGTCGCGTGAATGGCTACACCTTC. Encoded protein: CASSSRGRVNGYTF.

V usage is TRBV6-5 and J usage is TRBJ2-3, with 8 bases lining up with TRBD1. The CDR3 sequence is 15 residues long. J lost 5 bases, V lost 2 bases, and 6 bases had no gene match. Per the germline V gene, CDR1 is MNHEY and CDR2 is SVGAGI. The CDR3 DNA is TGTGCCAGCAGTTACGGGGACAGGTCCCGAGATACGCAGTATTTT. This translates into CASSYGDRSRDTQYF.

The chain combines TRBV29-1 with TRBJ2-5, with 7 bases matching TRBD2. Germline V gene sequence: CDR1 SQVTM, CDR2 ANQGSEA. Trimming took 5 bases from V and 6 from J; bases not matched to a gene: 21. The CDR3 is made up of 17 amino acids. CDR3 nucleotides: TGCAGCGTTTCAGAAGTTATGGCGGGAGCTATCAAGAAGACCCAGTACTTC. Residues: CSVSEVMAGAIKKTQYF.

The chain combines TRBV28 with TRBJ1-1; D is perhaps TRBD1 (6 bases). V dropped 6 bases and J dropped 10 bases, with 24 bases sitting between them. Germline values: CDR1 MDHEN, CDR2 SYDVKM. CDR3 length: 15 amino acids. The CDR3 spells CASSPPRTAIVLAFF. The CDR3 nucleotides read TGTGCCAGCAGCCCCCCCAGGACAGCGATAGTGTTAGCTTTCTTT.

The rearrangement links TRBV6-1 to TRBJ2-7; the match to TRBD2 covers 9 bases. The germline V gene encodes CDR1 MNHNS and CDR2 SASEGT. The V segment lost 1 base and the J segment 5 bases; nucleotides outside the gene matches: 3. The CDR3 is made up of 14 amino acids. The chain's CDR3 is CASSEGREGHEQYF. The CDR3 DNA sequence: TGTGCCAGCAGTGAAGGGCGGGAGGGCCACGAGCAGTACTTC.

The rearrangement joins TRBV4-2 to TRBJ2-5; D might be TRBD1 (6 bases). The V end was cut by 0 bases, the J end by 4 bases, with 12 bases between. Looked up from germline, CDR1 is LGHNA and CDR2 is YNFKEQ. The CDR3 loop spans 15 amino acids. The CDR3 here is CASSQEGQKGETQYF. CDR3 nucleotide sequence: TGTGCCAGCAGCCAAGAGGGACAAAAGGGAGAGACCCAGTACTTC.

This chain joins TRBV5-1 and TRBJ1-5; 9 bases line up with TRBD1. CDR3 length: 15 residues. The germline V gene has CDR1 SGHRS and CDR2 YFSETQ. With V trimmed by 4 bases and J by 5 bases, 7 bases remained unmatched. For the CDR3, the DNA is TGCGCCAGCAGCGTGACAGGGGGACGGGATCAGCCCCAGCATTTT. This translates into CASSVTGGRDQPQHF.

The rearrangement uses TRBV5-4 and TRBJ2-7; 7 positions match TRBD1. With V trimmed by 1 base and J by 7 bases, 5 bases remained unmatched. The CDR3 is 13 residues long. Per germline, CDR1 SGHNT and CDR2 YYREEE (reference sequence). CDR3: CASSLPGGTEQYF. CDR3 DNA: TGTGCCAGCAGCTTGCCAGGGGGAACAGAGCAGTACTTC.

The J gene is TRBJ2-5, the V gene TRBV27; possibly TRBD1 for D (5 bases). Germline loops: CDR1 MNHEY, CDR2 SMNVEV (reference sequence). The CDR3 runs 14 residues. The V gene lost 8 bases and the J gene lost 5 bases, with 18 bases spanning the gap. CDR3 in DNA: TGTGCCAGCCAAACCCAGGGATTTGGGGAGACCCAGTACTTC. This translates into CASQTQGFGETQYF.

This rearrangement joins TRBV6-6 to TRBJ2-7, with unresolved D. The ends were cut back, 8 bases at V and 6 bases at J, with 5 bases in the middle. This CDR3 is 9 amino acids long. Germline V gene lookup returns CDR1 MNHNY and CDR2 SVGAGI (reference sequence). The chain's CDR3 is CASGVEQYF. CDR3 DNA: TGTGCCAGCGGAGTCGAGCAGTACTTC.

In DNA form, the CDR3 reads TGCGCCAGCAGCTTGGTCCAGCGGAACTACAATGAGCAGTTCTTC. It codes for CASSLVQRNYNEQFF. The chain recombines TRBV5-1 with TRBJ2-1; tentatively, D is TRBD2 (5 bases). V lost 0 bases and J lost 3, with 10 bases in between. Germline V gives CDR1 SGHRS, CDR2 YFSETQ. This CDR3 has 15 residues.

CDR3 loop: CASSYDRGNYGYTF. The CDR3 region has the DNA TGTGCCAGCAGTTACGACAGGGGAAACTATGGCTACACCTTC. The chain joins TRBV6-6 to TRBJ1-2, with TRBD1 matching over 8 bases. The CDR3 has 14 amino acids. From germline, CDR1 is MNHNY and CDR2 SVGAGI (reference sequence). Unmatched junction bases numbered 1, after V lost 2 bases and J lost 2 bases.

The V gene is TRBV28, the J gene TRBJ1-4; D remains unclear. In germline, CDR1 is MDHEN, CDR2 SYDVKM. The V gene lost 2 bases and the J gene lost 5 bases, with 9 bases spanning the gap. The CDR3 sequence is 14 residues long. In DNA form, the CDR3 reads TGTGCCAGCAGTTTAGAGGCGCCCAATGAAAAACTGTTTTTT. Translated, it gives CASSLEAPNEKLFF. The whole variable domain, filled in from reference TRBV28 and TRBJ1-4, reads DVKVTQSSRYLVKRTGEKVFLECVQDMDHENMFWYRQDPGLGLRLIYFSYDVKMKEKGDIPEGYSVSREKKERFSLILESASTNQTSMYLCASSLEAPNEKLFFGSGTQLSVL.

J is TRBJ1-2 and V is TRBV10-3; 9 positions agree with TRBD1. J lost 4 bases, V lost 11 bases, and 14 bases had no gene match. CDR1 is ENHRY and CDR2 is SYGVKD in the germline V gene. CDR3 length equals 15 residues. The CDR3 region has the DNA TGTGCCGCCGGGGGTGGTACAGGGGGCGTCTATGGCTACACCTTC. Residues: CAAGGGTGGVYGYTF.

Details on this clone: A junction end diverges from the germline sequence, so it may reflect a read error. The V gene is TRBV6-5, the J gene TRBJ2-7; 16 bases line up with TRBD2. The CDR3 extends over 15 amino acids. In germline, CDR1 is MNHEY, CDR2 SVGAGI. CDR3 coding DNA: TGTGCCAGCAGTTACACAGCGGGACTAGCGGGAGGGCTAGACTTC. It encodes CASSYTAGLAGGLDF.

This sequence joins TRBV11-3 and TRBJ2-2; possibly TRBD1 for D (5 bases). In germline, CDR1 is SGHNT, CDR2 YENEEA. V lost 4 bases to trimming and J lost 5 bases, with 5 bases between them. The CDR3 is 12 residues long. The chain's CDR3 is CASSSGTGELFF. The CDR3 DNA follows: TGTGCCAGCAGCTCAGGGACCGGGGAGCTGTTTTTT.

The rearrangement joins TRBV27 to TRBJ2-7; D is possibly TRBD1 (6 bases). Germline V CDR1 and CDR2: MNHEY, SMNVEV (reference sequence). The CDR3 runs 14 residues. The germline V and J ends were trimmed by 5 bases and 3 bases, with 14 bases remaining between them. The CDR3: CASSLRTDLYEQYF. DNA for the CDR3: TGTGCCAGCAGTCTTCGGACAGACCTCTACGAGCAGTACTTC.

CDR3 nucleotide sequence: TGTGCCAGCAGCTTAGAATATGGCGAGCGGGGCACCGGGGAGCTGTTTTTT. Translating it yields CASSLEYGERGTGELFF. V gene TRBV7-2 combines with J gene TRBJ2-2; 7 nucleotides line up with TRBD2. The CDR3 runs 17 residues. V was clipped by 1 base and J by 4 bases; unmatched bases: 9. Germline V gene data show CDR1 as SGHTA and CDR2 as FQGNSA.

Comments on this clone: One end of the junction is discordant with germline, which a read error may explain. The chain is built from TRBV9 and TRBJ2-7; 8 bases line up with TRBD2. Germline assignment: CDR1 SGDLS and CDR2 YYNGEE. The CDR3 loop spans 15 amino acids. CDR3 loop: CASSVTGTRSSEQYF. CDR3 DNA sequence: TGTGCCAGCAGCGTAACCGGGACTAGGTCCTCCGAGCAGTACTTC.

The chain joins TRBV7-9 to TRBJ1-1; D ambiguous. CDR1 is SEHNR, CDR2 FQNEAQ, per germline (reference sequence). The CDR3 sequence is 14 residues long. Deletions cut 6 bases from V and 5 bases from J, with 16 bases between. The CDR3 sequence: CASRPDTWKTEAFF. CDR3 bases: TGTGCCAGCAGACCTGACACCTGGAAGACTGAAGCTTTCTTT.

The chain combines TRBV20-1 with TRBJ2-7; 7 nucleotides match TRBD2. Losses at the gene ends were 6 bases for V and 8 bases for J; bases not matched to a gene: 7. CDR1 and CDR2 from the germline V gene are DFQATT and SNEGSKA (reference sequence). The length of the CDR3 is 11 residues. CDR3 nucleotides: TGCAGTGCCCGAGCGGGGAGTCAGCAGTACTTC. Its protein product is CSARAGSQQYF.

The rearrangement links TRBV28 to TRBJ2-7, with 8 bases aligning to TRBD2. The length of the CDR3 is 14 residues. J lost 3 bases, V lost 8 bases, and 9 bases had no gene match. Germline CDR1 is MDHEN and CDR2 is SYDVKM. The CDR3 reads CASGSAGVGYEQYF. DNA of the CDR3: TGTGCCAGCGGATCAGCGGGAGTGGGCTACGAGCAGTACTTC.

The chain couples TRBV7-9 to TRBJ2-7; 7 bases are shared with TRBD1. The V gene end was trimmed by 5 bases and the J gene end by 4 bases; junction bases not matched to a gene: 2. The CDR3 has 12 amino acids. Germline V gene sequence: CDR1 SEHNR, CDR2 FQNEAQ (reference sequence). CDR3 sequence: CASSPTGYEQYF. As DNA, the CDR3 is TGTGCCAGCAGCCCGACAGGGTACGAGCAGTACTTC.

V is TRBV29-1 and J is TRBJ2-3; D might be TRBD2 (5 bases). The length of the CDR3 is 12 residues. V lost 8 bases and J lost 8, with 17 bases in between. The germline CDR1 and CDR2 sequences are SQVTM and ANQGSEA. CDR3 in amino acids: CSSDSDGGTQYF. In nucleotides, the CDR3 is TGCAGCTCCGACTCGGACGGAGGTACGCAGTATTTT.